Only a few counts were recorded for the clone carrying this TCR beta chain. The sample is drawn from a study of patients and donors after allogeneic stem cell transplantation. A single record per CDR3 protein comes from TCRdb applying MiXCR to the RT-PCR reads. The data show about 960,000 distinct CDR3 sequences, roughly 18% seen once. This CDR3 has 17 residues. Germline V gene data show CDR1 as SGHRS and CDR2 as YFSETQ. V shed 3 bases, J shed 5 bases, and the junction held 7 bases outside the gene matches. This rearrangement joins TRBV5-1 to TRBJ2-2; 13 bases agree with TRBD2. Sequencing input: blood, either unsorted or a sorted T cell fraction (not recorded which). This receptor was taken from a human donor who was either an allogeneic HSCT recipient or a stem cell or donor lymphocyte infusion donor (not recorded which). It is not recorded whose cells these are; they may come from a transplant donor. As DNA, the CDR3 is TGCGCCAGCAGCTGGGACACTAGCGGGAGGGCGACCGGGGAGCTGTTTTTT. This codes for CASSWDTSGRATGELFF.